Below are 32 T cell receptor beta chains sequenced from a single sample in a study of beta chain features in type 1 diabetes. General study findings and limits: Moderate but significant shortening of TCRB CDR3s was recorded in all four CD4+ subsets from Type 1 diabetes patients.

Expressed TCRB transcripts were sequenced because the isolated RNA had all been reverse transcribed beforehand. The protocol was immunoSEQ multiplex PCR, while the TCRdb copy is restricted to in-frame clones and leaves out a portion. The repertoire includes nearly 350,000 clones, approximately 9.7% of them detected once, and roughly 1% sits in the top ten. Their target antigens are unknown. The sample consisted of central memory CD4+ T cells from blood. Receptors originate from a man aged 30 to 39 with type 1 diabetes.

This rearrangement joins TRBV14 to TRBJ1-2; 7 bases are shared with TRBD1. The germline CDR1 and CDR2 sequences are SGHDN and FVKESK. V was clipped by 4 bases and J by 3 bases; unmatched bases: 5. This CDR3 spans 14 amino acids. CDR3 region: CASSRGQADYGYTF. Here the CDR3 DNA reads TGTGCCAGCAGCCGAGGACAGGCGGACTATGGCTACACCTTC.

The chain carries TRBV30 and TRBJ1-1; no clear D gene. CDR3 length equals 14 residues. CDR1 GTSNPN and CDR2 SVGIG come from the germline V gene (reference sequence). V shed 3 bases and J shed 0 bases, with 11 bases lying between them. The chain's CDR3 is CAWSTTSMNTEAFF. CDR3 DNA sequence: TGTGCCTGGAGCACGACGTCCATGAACACTGAAGCTTTCTTT.

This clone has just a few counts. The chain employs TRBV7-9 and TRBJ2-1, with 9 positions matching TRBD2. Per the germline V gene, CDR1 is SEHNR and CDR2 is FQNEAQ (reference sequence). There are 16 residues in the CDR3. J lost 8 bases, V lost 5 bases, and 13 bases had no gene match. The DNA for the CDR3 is TGTGCCAGCAGCCCCACCGGTAAGCGGGGGGCGGATGAGCAGTTCTTC. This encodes CASSPTGKRGADEQFF.

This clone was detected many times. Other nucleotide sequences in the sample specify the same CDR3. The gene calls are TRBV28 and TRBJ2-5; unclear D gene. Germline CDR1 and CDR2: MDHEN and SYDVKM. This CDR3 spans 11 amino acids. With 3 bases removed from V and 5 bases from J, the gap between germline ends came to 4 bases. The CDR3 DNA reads TGTGCCAGCAGTTTGAAGGAGACCCAGTACTTC. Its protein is CASSLKETQYF.

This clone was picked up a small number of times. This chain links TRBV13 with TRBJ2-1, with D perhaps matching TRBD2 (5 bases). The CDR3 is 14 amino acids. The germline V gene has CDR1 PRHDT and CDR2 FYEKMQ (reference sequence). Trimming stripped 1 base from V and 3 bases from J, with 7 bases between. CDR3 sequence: CASSLAGNYNEQFF. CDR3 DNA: TGTGCCAGCAGCTTAGCGGGGAACTACAATGAGCAGTTCTTC.

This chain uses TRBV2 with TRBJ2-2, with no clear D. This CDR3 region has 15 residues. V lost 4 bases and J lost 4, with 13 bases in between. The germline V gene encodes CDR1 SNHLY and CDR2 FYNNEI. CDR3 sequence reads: CASSVMQRSTGELFF. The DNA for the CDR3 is TGTGCCAGCAGTGTAATGCAGCGTTCCACCGGGGAGCTGTTTTTT.

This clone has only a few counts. The CDR3 DNA sequence: TGTGCCAGCAGCTTAGACGTTTGGAACACCATATATTTT. Protein product: CASSLDVWNTIYF. V gene TRBV11-2 combines with J gene TRBJ1-3, with D unresolved. This CDR3 has 13 amino acids. Germline V gives CDR1 SGHAT, CDR2 FQNNGV. Between the trimmed V and J ends, which lost 0 bases and 7 bases, there was a span of 7 bases.

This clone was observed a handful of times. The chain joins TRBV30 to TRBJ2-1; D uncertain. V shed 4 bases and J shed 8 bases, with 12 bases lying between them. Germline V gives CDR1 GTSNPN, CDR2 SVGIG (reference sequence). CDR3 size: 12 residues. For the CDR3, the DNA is TGTGCCTGGAATCCCCTTGGAGATGAGCAGTTCTTC. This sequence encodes CAWNPLGDEQFF.

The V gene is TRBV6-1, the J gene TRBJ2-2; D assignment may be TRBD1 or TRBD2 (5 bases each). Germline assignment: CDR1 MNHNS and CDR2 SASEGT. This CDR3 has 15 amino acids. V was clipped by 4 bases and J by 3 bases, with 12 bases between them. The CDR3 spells CASSARDLYTGELFF. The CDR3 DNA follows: TGTGCCAGCAGTGCCCGGGACCTATACACCGGGGAGCTGTTTTTT.

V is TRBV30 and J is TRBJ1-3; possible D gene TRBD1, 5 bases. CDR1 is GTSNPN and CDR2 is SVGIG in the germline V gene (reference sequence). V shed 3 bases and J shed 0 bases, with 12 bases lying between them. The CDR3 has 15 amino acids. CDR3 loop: CAWSDGTVSGNTIYF. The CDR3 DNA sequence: TGTGCCTGGAGCGATGGGACGGTCTCTGGAAACACCATATATTTT.

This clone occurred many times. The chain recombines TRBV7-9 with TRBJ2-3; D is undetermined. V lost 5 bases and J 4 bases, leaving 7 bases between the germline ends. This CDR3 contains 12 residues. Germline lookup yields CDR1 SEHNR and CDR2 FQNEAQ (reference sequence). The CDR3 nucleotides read TGTGCCAGCAGCCCCGCGGCAGATACGCAGTATTTT. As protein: CASSPAADTQYF.

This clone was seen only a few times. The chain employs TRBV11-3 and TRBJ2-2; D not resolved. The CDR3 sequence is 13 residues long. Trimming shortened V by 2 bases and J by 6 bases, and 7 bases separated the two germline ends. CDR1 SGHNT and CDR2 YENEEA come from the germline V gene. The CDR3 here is CASSLSRSGELFF. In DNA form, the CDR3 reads TGTGCCAGCAGCTTATCTCGGTCCGGGGAGCTGTTTTTT.

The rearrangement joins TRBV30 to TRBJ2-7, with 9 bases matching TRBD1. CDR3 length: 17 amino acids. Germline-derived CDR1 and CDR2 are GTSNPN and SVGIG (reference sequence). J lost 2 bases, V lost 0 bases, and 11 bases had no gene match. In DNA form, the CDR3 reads TGTGCCTGGAGTGTACCCCCGGGACAGGGAAGGGCCTACGAGCAGTACTTC. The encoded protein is CAWSVPPGQGRAYEQYF. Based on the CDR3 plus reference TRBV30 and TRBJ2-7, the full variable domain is SQTIHQWPATLVQPVGSPLSLECTVEGTSNPNLYWYRQAAGRGLQLLFYSVGIGQISSEVPQNLSASRPQDRQFILSSKKLLLSDSGFYLCAWSVPPGQGRAYEQYFGPGTRLTVT.

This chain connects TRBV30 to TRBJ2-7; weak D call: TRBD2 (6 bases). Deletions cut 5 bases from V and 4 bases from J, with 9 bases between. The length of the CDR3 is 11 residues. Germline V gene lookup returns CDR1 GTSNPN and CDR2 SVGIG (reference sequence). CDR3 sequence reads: CAWDGGYEQYF. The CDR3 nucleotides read TGTGCCTGGGACGGGGGATACGAGCAGTACTTC.

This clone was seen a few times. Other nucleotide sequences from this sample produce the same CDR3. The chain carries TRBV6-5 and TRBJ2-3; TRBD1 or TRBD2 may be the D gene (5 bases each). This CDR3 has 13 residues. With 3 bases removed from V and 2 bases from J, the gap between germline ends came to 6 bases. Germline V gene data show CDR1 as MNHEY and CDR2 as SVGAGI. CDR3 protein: CASSYGTTDTQYF. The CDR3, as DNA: TGTGCCAGCAGTTATGGGACCACAGATACGCAGTATTTT.

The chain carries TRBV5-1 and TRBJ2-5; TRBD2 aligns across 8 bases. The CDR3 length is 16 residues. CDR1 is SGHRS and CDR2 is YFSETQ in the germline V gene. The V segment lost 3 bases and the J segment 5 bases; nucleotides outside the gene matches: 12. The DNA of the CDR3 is TGCGCCAGCAGCTATTTGCCGGGGGGGCTAACCGAGACCCAGTACTTC. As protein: CASSYLPGGLTETQYF.

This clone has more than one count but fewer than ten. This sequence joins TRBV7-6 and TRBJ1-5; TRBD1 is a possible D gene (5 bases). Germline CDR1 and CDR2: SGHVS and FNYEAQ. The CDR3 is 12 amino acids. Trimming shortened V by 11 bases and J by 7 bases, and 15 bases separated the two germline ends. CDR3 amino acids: CALRDSGQPQHF. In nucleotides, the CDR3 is TGTGCCCTCAGGGATAGTGGGCAGCCCCAGCATTTT.

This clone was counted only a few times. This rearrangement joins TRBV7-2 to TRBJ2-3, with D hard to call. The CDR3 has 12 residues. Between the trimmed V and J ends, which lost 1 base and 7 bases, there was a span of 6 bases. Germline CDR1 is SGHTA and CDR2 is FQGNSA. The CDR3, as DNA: TGTGCCAGCAGCTTAGAAGGGTATACGCAGTATTTT. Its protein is CASSLEGYTQYF.

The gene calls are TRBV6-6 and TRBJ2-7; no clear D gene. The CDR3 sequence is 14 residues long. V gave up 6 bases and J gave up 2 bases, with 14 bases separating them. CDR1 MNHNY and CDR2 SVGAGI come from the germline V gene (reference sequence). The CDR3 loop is CASSLKRETYEQYF. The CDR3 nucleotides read TGTGCCAGCAGCCTCAAAAGGGAAACCTACGAGCAGTACTTC.

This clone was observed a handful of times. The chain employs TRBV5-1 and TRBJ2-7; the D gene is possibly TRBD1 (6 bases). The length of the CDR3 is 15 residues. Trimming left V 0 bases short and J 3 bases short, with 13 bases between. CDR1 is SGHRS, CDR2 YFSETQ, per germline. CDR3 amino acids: CASSLALGAFYEQYF. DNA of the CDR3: TGCGCCAGCAGCTTGGCCTTGGGGGCCTTCTACGAGCAGTACTTC.

The CDR3 protein is CASSTRDGSSYNEQFF. The CDR3 nucleotides read TGTGCCAGCAGCACCCGGGACGGCAGCTCCTACAATGAGCAGTTCTTC. The chain has TRBV14 and TRBJ2-1; D tentatively fits TRBD1 or TRBD2 (5 bases each). The CDR3 loop spans 16 amino acids. V was clipped by 5 bases and J by 0 bases, with 14 bases between them. CDR1 is SGHDN and CDR2 is FVKESK in the germline V gene. The variable domain in full, with the rest retrieved from reference TRBV14 and TRBJ2-1, is EAGVTQFPSHSVIEKGQTVTLRCDPISGHDNLYWYRRVMGKEIKFLLHFVKESKQDESGMPNNRFLAERTGGTYSTLKVQPAELEDSGVYFCASSTRDGSSYNEQFFGPGTRLTVL.

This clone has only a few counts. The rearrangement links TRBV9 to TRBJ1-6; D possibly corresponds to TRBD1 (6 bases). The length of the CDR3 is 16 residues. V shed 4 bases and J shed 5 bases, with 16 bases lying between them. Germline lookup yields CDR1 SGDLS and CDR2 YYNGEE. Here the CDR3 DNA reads TGTGCCAGCAGCCCAACAGGGAACCTGAATAATTCACCCCTCCACTTT. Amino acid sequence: CASSPTGNLNNSPLHF.

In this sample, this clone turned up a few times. The CDR3 loop is CASSPWLAGNTDTQYF. The CDR3, as DNA: TGCGCCAGCAGCCCCTGGCTAGCGGGGAACACAGATACGCAGTATTTT. The V and J genes are TRBV5-1 and TRBJ2-3; the match to TRBD2 covers 9 bases. The CDR3 extends over 16 amino acids. Germline trimming cut 4 bases from V and 2 bases from J; bases unmatched to any gene: 8. Looked up from germline, CDR1 is SGHRS and CDR2 is YFSETQ.

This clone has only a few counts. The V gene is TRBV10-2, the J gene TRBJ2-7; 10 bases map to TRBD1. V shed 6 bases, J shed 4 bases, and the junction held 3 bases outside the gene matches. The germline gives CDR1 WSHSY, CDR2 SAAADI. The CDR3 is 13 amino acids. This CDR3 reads CASRTGQGYEQYF. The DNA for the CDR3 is TGCGCCAGCAGGACGGGACAGGGGTACGAGCAGTACTTC.

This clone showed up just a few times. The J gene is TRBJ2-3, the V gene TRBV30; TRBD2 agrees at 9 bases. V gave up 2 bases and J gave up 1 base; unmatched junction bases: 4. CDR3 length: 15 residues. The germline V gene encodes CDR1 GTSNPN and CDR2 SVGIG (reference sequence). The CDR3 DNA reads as TGTGCCTGGAGTCTCGGGACTAGCCGCACAGATACGCAGTATTTT. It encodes CAWSLGTSRTDTQYF.

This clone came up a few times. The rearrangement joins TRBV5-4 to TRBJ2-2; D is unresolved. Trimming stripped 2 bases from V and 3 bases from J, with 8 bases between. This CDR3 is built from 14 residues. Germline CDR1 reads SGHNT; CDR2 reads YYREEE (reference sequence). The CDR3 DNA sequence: TGTGCCAGCAGCTTCCCTTTGGACACCGGGGAGCTGTTTTTT. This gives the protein CASSFPLDTGELFF.

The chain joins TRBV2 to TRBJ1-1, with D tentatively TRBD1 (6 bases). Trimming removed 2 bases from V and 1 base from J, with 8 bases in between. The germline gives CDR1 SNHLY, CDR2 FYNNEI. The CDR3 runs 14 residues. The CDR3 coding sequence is TGTGCCAGCAGTGAACAGGGGAAGAACACTGAAGCTTTCTTT. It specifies CASSEQGKNTEAFF.

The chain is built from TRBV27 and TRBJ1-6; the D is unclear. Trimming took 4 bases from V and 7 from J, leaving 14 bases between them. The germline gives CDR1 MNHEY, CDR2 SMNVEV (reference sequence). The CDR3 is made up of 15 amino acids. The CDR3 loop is CASSSPRSGNSPLHF. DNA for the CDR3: TGTGCCAGCAGTTCCCCCAGATCCGGCAATTCACCCCTCCACTTT.

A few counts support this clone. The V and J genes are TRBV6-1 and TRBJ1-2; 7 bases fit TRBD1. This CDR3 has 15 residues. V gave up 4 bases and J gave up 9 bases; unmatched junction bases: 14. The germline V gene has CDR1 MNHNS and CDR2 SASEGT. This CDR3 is CASSGRDRRLWSYTF. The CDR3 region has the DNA TGTGCCAGCAGTGGTAGGGACAGAAGGCTATGGAGCTACACCTTC.

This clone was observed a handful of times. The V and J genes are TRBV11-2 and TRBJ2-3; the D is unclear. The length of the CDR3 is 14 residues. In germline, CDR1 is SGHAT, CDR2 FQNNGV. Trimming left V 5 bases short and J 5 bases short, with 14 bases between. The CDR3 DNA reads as TGTGCCAGCAGCACCTCGTTCGGCGGAGATACGCAGTATTTT. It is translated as CASSTSFGGDTQYF.

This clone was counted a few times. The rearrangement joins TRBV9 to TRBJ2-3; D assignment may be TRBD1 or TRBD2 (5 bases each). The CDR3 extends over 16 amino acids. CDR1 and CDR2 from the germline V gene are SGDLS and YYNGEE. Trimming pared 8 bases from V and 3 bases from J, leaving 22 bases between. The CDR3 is CASNRDADIRTDTQYF. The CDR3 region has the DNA TGTGCCAGTAACCGGGACGCCGACATTCGAACAGATACGCAGTATTTT.

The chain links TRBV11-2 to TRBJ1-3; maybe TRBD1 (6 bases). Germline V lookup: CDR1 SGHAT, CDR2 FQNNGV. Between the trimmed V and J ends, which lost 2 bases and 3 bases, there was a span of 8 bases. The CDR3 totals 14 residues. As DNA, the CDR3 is TGTGCCAGCAGCTTACAGGGGAATGGAAACACCATATATTTT. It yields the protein CASSLQGNGNTIYF.